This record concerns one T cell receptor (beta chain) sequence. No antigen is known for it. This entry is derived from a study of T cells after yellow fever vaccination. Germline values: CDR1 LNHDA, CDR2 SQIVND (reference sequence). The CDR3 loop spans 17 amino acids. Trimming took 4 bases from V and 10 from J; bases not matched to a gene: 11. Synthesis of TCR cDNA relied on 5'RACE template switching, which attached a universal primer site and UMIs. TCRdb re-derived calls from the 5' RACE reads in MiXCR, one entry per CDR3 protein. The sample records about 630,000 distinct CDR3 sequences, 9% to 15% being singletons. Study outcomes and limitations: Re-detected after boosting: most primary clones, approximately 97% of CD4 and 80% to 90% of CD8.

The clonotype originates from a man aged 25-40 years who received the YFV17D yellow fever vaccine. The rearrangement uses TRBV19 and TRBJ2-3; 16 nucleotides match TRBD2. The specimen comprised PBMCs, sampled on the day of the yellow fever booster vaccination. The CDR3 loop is CASSKILTGTSGRAQYF. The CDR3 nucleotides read TGTGCCAGTAGTAAAATACTAACCGGGACTAGCGGGAGGGCGCAGTATTTT. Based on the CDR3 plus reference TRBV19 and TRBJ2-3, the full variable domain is DGGITQSPKYLFRKEGQNVTLSCEQNLNHDAMYWYRQDPGQGLRLIYYSQIVNDFQKGDIAEGYSVSREKKESFPLTVTSAQKNPTAFYLCASSKILTGTSGRAQYFGPGTRLTVL.